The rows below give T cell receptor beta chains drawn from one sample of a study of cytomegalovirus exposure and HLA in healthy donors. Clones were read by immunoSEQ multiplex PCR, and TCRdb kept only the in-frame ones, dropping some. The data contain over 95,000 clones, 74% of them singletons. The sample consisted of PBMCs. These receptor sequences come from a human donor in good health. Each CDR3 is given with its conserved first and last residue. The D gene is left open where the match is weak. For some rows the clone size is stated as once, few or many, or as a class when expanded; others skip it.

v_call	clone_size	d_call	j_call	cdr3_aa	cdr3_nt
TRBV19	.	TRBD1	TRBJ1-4	CASSLTGGPQKLFF	TGTGCCAGTAGTTTGACAGGGGGCCCGCAAAAACTGTTTTTT
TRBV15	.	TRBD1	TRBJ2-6	CATSRRTGEGANVLTF	TGTGCCACCAGCAGGAGGACAGGGGAAGGGGCCAACGTCCTGACTTTC
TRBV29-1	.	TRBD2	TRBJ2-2	CSVGLLAGTVAGELFF	TGCAGCGTTGGTTTACTAGCGGGAACCGTCGCCGGGGAGCTGTTTTTT
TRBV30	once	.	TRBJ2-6	CAWRWASGANVLTF	TGTGCCTGGAGGTGGGCGTCTGGGGCCAACGTCCTGACTTTC
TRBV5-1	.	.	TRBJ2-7	CASSSRQKYPYEQYF	TGCGCCAGCAGCTCCCGACAGAAGTACCCCTACGAGCAGTACTTC
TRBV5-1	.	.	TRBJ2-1	CASSLADNEQFF	TGCGCCAGCAGCTTGGCTGACAATGAGCAGTTCTTC
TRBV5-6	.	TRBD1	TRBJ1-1	CASSLEKADREEEAFF	TGTGCCAGCAGCTTGGAGAAAGCGGACAGGGAGGAAGAAGCTTTCTTT
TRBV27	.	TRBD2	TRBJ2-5	CASRPARLAGHQETQYF	TGTGCCAGCAGGCCGGCCAGACTAGCGGGGCATCAAGAGACCCAGTACTTC
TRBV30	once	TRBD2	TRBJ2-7	CAATPGTSGPYEQYF	TGTGCCGCGACCCCCGGGACTAGCGGCCCATACGAGCAGTACTTC
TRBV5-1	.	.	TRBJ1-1	CASSLTDTEAFF	TGCGCCAGCAGCTTAACTGACACTGAAGCTTTCTTT
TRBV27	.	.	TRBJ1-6	CASRDGQYNSPLHF	TGTGCCAGCAGAGATGGACAGTATAATTCACCCCTCCACTTT
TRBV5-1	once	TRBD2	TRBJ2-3	CASSFGGDSTDTQYF	TGCGCCAGCAGCTTTGGGGGGGACAGCACAGATACGCAGTATTTT
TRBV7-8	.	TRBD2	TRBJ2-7	CASSQLAGGPYF	TGTGCCAGCAGCCAGTTAGCGGGAGGGCCTTACTTC
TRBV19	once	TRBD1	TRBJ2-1	CASSMDAGTGTYNEQFF	TGTGCCAGTAGTATGGATGCCGGGACAGGGACTTACAATGAGCAGTTCTTC
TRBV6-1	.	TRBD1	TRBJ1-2	CASSGKWTGGDGYTF	TGTGCCAGCAGTGGAAAGTGGACAGGGGGAGACGGCTACACCTTC
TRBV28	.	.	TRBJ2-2	CASSGRSQPTGELFF	TGTGCCAGCAGTGGCCGATCACAGCCCACCGGGGAGCTGTTTTTT
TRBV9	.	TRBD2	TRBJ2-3	CASSIRGGTSTDTQYF	TGTGCCAGCAGCATCCGCGGGGGAACTAGCACAGATACGCAGTATTTT
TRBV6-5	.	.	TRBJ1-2	CASIRAGARGYTF	TGTGCCAGCATCCGAGCGGGGGCGCGGGGCTACACCTTC